The 13 T cell receptor beta chains listed next were all sequenced from one sample in a study of OX40 agonist ivuxolimab in advanced cancers. TCRdb keeps only in-frame clones here, not all; method: immunoSEQ multiplex PCR. The sample carries approximately 80,000 clones, around 94% recorded once. The source was CD4+ or CD8+ T cells sorted from blood, collected in a trial of the OX40 agonist ivuxolimab. These TCRs come from an adult with an advanced solid tumor such as melanoma, head and neck, liver or kidney cancer.

The sample holds a few counts of this clone. CDR3 nucleotides: TGTGCCAGCAGCCAAGTGGGGACCCAGTACTTC. This codes for CASSQVGTQYF. V usage is TRBV14 and J usage is TRBJ2-5; D not certain. V was pared by 1 base and J by 7 bases, with 4 bases between. Per germline, CDR1 SGHDN and CDR2 FVKESK. The CDR3 loop spans 11 amino acids.

The chain joins TRBV11-2 to TRBJ2-1; D possibly corresponds to TRBD2 (6 bases). CDR3 length equals 15 residues. The V gene's germline CDR1 is SGHAT and CDR2 FQNNGV. The V end was cut by 1 base, the J end by 4 bases, with 11 bases between. The DNA of the CDR3 is TGTGCCAGCAGCTTAGGGGCGGGGACGTACAATGAGCAGTTCTTC. This codes for CASSLGAGTYNEQFF.

This sequence joins TRBV7-3 and TRBJ2-5, with 8 bases matching TRBD1. V shed 4 bases and J 4 bases; nucleotides not matched to a gene: 8. Germline V gene sequence: CDR1 SGHTA, CDR2 FQGTGA. This CDR3 spans 15 amino acids. CDR3: CASSSEQGGTETQYF. Here the CDR3 DNA reads TGTGCCAGCAGCTCCGAACAGGGGGGTACAGAGACCCAGTACTTC.

The chain joins TRBV29-1 to TRBJ1-2; D call uncertain. Trimming pared 7 bases from V and 3 bases from J, leaving 9 bases between. The CDR3 has 11 residues. CDR1 and CDR2 from the germline V gene are SQVTM and ANQGSEA. The CDR3 is CSGRWDYGYTF. The CDR3 coding sequence is TGCAGCGGCCGGTGGGACTATGGCTACACCTTC.

The CDR3 protein is CASSPGSGANVLTF. The CDR3 DNA follows: TGTGCCAGCAGTCCAGGCTCTGGGGCCAACGTCCTGACTTTC. The chain carries TRBV6-5 and TRBJ2-6; D is ambiguous. CDR1 MNHEY and CDR2 SVGAGI come from the germline V gene. The V gene lost 5 bases and the J gene lost 0 bases, with 5 bases spanning the gap. The CDR3 runs 14 residues.

The DNA of the CDR3 is TGTGCCAGCACTTCGGGACTAGCTCGGGATGAGCAGTTCTTC. Its translation is CASTSGLARDEQFF. The V and J genes are TRBV6-1 and TRBJ2-1; 9 nucleotides agree with TRBD2. Germline V gene sequence: CDR1 MNHNS, CDR2 SASEGT. V lost 7 bases to trimming and J lost 8 bases; unmatched junction nucleotides: 9. The CDR3 totals 14 residues.

J is TRBJ1-4 and V is TRBV30, with 9 bases that match TRBD1. The CDR3 totals 16 residues. Losses at the gene ends were 2 bases for V and 7 bases for J; bases not matched to a gene: 11. Germline V gives CDR1 GTSNPN, CDR2 SVGIG (reference sequence). CDR3 in DNA: TGTGCCTGGAGTCCCGACAGGGGGGGAGTAGGTGAAAAACTGTTTTTT. Translating it yields CAWSPDRGGVGEKLFF.

This chain links TRBV28 with TRBJ1-4, with 10 nucleotides matching TRBD1. The CDR3 consists of 13 residues. Germline trimming cut 6 bases from V and 6 bases from J; bases unmatched to any gene: 1. Looked up from germline, CDR1 is MDHEN and CDR2 is SYDVKM. The CDR3 DNA reads TGTGCCAGCAGAGGACAGGGGGATGAAAAACTGTTTTTT. This sequence encodes CASRGQGDEKLFF.

The J gene is TRBJ2-5, the V gene TRBV2, with a weak D call TRBD1 (5 bases). The length of the CDR3 is 15 residues. Trimming left V 3 bases short and J 1 base short, with 12 bases between. CDR1 SNHLY and CDR2 FYNNEI come from the germline V gene. The CDR3 sequence: CASSESPGRQETQYF. CDR3 nucleotides: TGTGCCAGCAGTGAGTCACCAGGGCGCCAAGAGACCCAGTACTTC.

The CDR3 is CASSDRGNKGETQYF. DNA of the CDR3: TGTGCCAGCAGCGACAGGGGAAATAAAGGGGAGACCCAGTACTTC. The V gene is TRBV27, the J gene TRBJ2-5, with 8 bases aligning to TRBD1. This CDR3 contains 15 residues. V dropped 6 bases and J dropped 5; count of bases not matched to a gene: 11. The germline V gene encodes CDR1 MNHEY and CDR2 SMNVEV (reference sequence).

The chain combines TRBV11-2 with TRBJ2-7; 7 bases are a match to TRBD2. J was trimmed by 5 bases and V by 4 bases; bases with no gene match: 11. Germline CDR1 is SGHAT and CDR2 is FQNNGV. The CDR3 has 15 residues. This CDR3 is CASSWNRGTIDEQYF. The CDR3 DNA sequence: TGTGCCAGCAGCTGGAACAGAGGGACTATCGACGAGCAGTACTTC.

The rearrangement links TRBV9 to TRBJ1-1; maybe TRBD1 (5 bases). This CDR3 is built from 14 residues. V lost 4 bases and J lost 11, with 21 bases in between. CDR1 and CDR2 (germline): SGDLS, YYNGEE. The CDR3 bases are TGTGCCAGCAGCCTTAATGGGGACTGGGAGCGTGCTTTCTTT. The encoded protein is CASSLNGDWERAFF.

The CDR3 nucleotides are TGTGCCAGCAGCCAGCAGGGGGGGGCAGTGGGCACAGATACGCAGTATTTT. Translation gives CASSQQGGAVGTDTQYF. The chain uses TRBV11-2 and TRBJ2-3; the D call may be TRBD1 or TRBD2 (7 bases each). The germline gives CDR1 SGHAT, CDR2 FQNNGV. The V end was cut by 5 bases, the J end by 1 base, with 19 bases between. The CDR3 extends over 17 amino acids.